These T cell receptor beta chains were read from a single sample in a study of cytomegalovirus exposure and HLA in healthy donors. Libraries were prepared by immunoSEQ multiplex PCR; TCRdb keeps only in-frame clonotypes and omits some of them. The repertoire has roughly 190,000 clones, about four fifths of them found once; the top ten carry 13% to 15%. Sequenced input: PBMCs. The receptors were sampled from a woman aged 25 to 39 in good health and CMV-seropositive. CDR3s include the opening cysteine and the closing phenylalanine or tryptophan. Fields, in order: D gene, J gene, V gene, clone size, CDR3 protein, CDR3 DNA. D genes are given only for firm matches. Clone sizes are given selectively: once, few, many, or a class where the clone is expanded.

d_call: TRBD1
j_call: TRBJ1-6
v_call: TRBV30
clone_size: -
cdr3_aa: CAWSSRDRVTRNSPLHF
cdr3_nt: TGTGCCTGGAGTAGCCGGGACAGGGTGACTCGTAATTCACCCCTCCACTTT

d_call: TRBD1
j_call: TRBJ2-1
v_call: TRBV7-9
clone_size: -
cdr3_aa: CASSSKAGTGGYNEQFF
cdr3_nt: TGTGCCAGCAGCTCGAAGGCGGGGACAGGGGGTTACAATGAGCAGTTCTTC

d_call: -
j_call: TRBJ2-2
v_call: TRBV4-1
clone_size: -
cdr3_aa: CASSHPLTGAGELFF
cdr3_nt: TGCGCCAGCAGCCATCCCTTAACGGGGGCCGGGGAGCTGTTTTTT

d_call: TRBD1
j_call: TRBJ2-7
v_call: TRBV5-6
clone_size: -
cdr3_aa: CASSLRGGTGDPLSAGQYF
cdr3_nt: TGTGCCAGCAGCTTGCGGGGCGGGACAGGGGATCCCCTTAGCGCGGGGCAGTACTTC

d_call: TRBD1
j_call: TRBJ1-1
v_call: TRBV7-3
clone_size: -
cdr3_aa: CASSKDRYTEAFF
cdr3_nt: TGTGCCAGCAGTAAGGACAGGTACACTGAAGCTTTCTTT

d_call: TRBD1
j_call: TRBJ1-2
v_call: TRBV27
clone_size: -
cdr3_aa: CASSPRDSLGYTF
cdr3_nt: TGTGCCAGCAGTCCCAGGGACAGTTTGGGCTACACCTTC

d_call: -
j_call: TRBJ1-4
v_call: TRBV2
clone_size: -
cdr3_aa: CASSYYPGHSNEKLFF
cdr3_nt: TGTGCCAGCAGTTATTATCCGGGACATTCAAATGAAAAACTGTTTTTT

d_call: TRBD1
j_call: TRBJ2-5
v_call: TRBV27
clone_size: few
cdr3_aa: CASSRRQGLSETQYF
cdr3_nt: TGTGCCAGCAGCCGAAGACAGGGGTTGTCAGAGACCCAGTACTTC

d_call: TRBD1
j_call: TRBJ1-5
v_call: TRBV19
clone_size: -
cdr3_aa: CASSPIDRGRNQPQHF
cdr3_nt: TGTGCCAGTAGTCCAATAGACAGGGGCCGTAATCAGCCCCAGCATTTT

d_call: -
j_call: TRBJ2-7
v_call: TRBV11-3
clone_size: -
cdr3_aa: CASSRPPRHEQYF
cdr3_nt: TGTGCCAGCAGCAGACCCCCCAGGCACGAGCAGTACTTC

d_call: TRBD2
j_call: TRBJ2-1
v_call: TRBV9
clone_size: -
cdr3_aa: CASSVVSAGVNEQFF
cdr3_nt: TGTGCCAGCAGCGTAGTTTCAGCGGGAGTCAATGAGCAGTTCTTC

d_call: -
j_call: TRBJ2-1
v_call: TRBV5-1
clone_size: -
cdr3_aa: CASSQGSSYNEQFF
cdr3_nt: TGCGCCAGCAGTCAGGGCAGCTCCTACAATGAGCAGTTCTTC

d_call: -
j_call: TRBJ1-2
v_call: TRBV29-1
clone_size: -
cdr3_aa: CSVWSMNYGYTF
cdr3_nt: TGCAGCGTTTGGAGTATGAACTATGGCTACACCTTC

d_call: TRBD1
j_call: TRBJ2-7
v_call: TRBV7-9
clone_size: -
cdr3_aa: CASSRRSTGSYEQYF
cdr3_nt: TGTGCCAGCAGCCGACGGTCGACAGGGTCCTACGAGCAGTACTTC

d_call: -
j_call: TRBJ1-1
v_call: TRBV30
clone_size: -
cdr3_aa: CAWRETLNTEAFF
cdr3_nt: TGTGCCTGGAGAGAGACACTGAACACTGAAGCTTTCTTT

d_call: -
j_call: TRBJ2-1
v_call: TRBV6-5
clone_size: -
cdr3_aa: CASSYRGGNEQFF
cdr3_nt: TGTGCCAGCAGTTACAGGGGTGGCAATGAGCAGTTCTTC

d_call: TRBD2
j_call: TRBJ2-7
v_call: TRBV6-5
clone_size: few
cdr3_aa: CASRDRGGAYEQYF
cdr3_nt: TGTGCCAGCAGAGACCGGGGAGGGGCATACGAGCAGTACTTC

d_call: TRBD2
j_call: TRBJ2-7
v_call: TRBV4-2
clone_size: -
cdr3_aa: CASSQEGRELNEQYF
cdr3_nt: TGTGCCAGCAGCCAAGAAGGGCGGGAGCTTAACGAGCAGTACTTC

d_call: -
j_call: TRBJ1-2
v_call: TRBV4-2
clone_size: -
cdr3_aa: CASSQERSRNYGYTF
cdr3_nt: TGTGCCAGCAGCCAAGAGAGGAGCCGTAACTATGGCTACACCTTC

d_call: -
j_call: TRBJ2-3
v_call: TRBV7-8
clone_size: -
cdr3_aa: CASSSNRNTDTQYF
cdr3_nt: TGTGCCAGCAGCTCTAACAGGAACACAGATACGCAGTATTTT

d_call: -
j_call: TRBJ2-7
v_call: TRBV10-3
clone_size: -
cdr3_aa: CAISEPAPTYKQYF
cdr3_nt: TGTGCCATCAGTGAGCCAGCGCCGACCTACAAGCAGTACTTC

d_call: TRBD1
j_call: TRBJ2-1
v_call: TRBV2
clone_size: few
cdr3_aa: CASIPSTGGHNEQFF
cdr3_nt: TGTGCCAGCATTCCGAGTACAGGGGGCCACAATGAGCAGTTCTTC

d_call: TRBD2
j_call: TRBJ2-5
v_call: TRBV19
clone_size: few
cdr3_aa: CASSIDPSGTSVEETQYF
cdr3_nt: TGTGCCAGTAGTATAGATCCGTCAGGGACTAGCGTAGAAGAGACCCAGTACTTC